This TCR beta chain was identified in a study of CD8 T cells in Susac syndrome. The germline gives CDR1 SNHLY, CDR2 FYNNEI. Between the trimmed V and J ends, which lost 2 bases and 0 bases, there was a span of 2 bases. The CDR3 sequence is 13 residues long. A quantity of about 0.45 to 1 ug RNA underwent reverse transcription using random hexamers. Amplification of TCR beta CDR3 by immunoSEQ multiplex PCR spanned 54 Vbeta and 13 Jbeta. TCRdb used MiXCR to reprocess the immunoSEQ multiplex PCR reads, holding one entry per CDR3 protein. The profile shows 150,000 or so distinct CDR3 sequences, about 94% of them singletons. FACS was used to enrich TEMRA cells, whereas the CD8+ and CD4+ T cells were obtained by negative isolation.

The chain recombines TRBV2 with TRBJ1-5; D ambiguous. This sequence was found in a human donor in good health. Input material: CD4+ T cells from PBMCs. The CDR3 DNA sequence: TGTGCCAGCAGTGAAAGTAGCAATCAGCCCCAGCATTTT. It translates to CASSESSNQPQHF.